These 31 T cell receptor beta chains came from one sample sequenced in a study of blood T cell repertoires in COVID-19. Clones were read by immunoSEQ multiplex PCR, and TCRdb kept only the in-frame ones, dropping some. The sample contains approximately 270,000 clones, roughly nine tenths of which appear only once. Material for sequencing was PBMCs or T cells enriched from blood (not recorded which). Every receptor here comes from a human donor in a cohort exposed to, infected with or recovered from COVID-19 (not recorded which). The donor label of this sample is uncertain.

The J gene is TRBJ1-5, the V gene TRBV18; 8 nucleotides align to TRBD1. The CDR3 is made up of 14 amino acids. The germline CDR1 and CDR2 sequences are KGHSH and LQKENI. V shed 6 bases, J shed 7 bases, and the junction held 8 bases outside the gene matches. The CDR3 loop is CASSQDRVGQPQHF. The CDR3 DNA follows: TGTGCCAGCTCCCAGGACAGGGTAGGACAGCCCCAGCATTTT.

The chain employs TRBV11-2 and TRBJ1-2, with 7 bases lining up with TRBD1. Trimming removed 8 bases from V and 0 bases from J; junction bases left unmatched: 9. The CDR3 runs to 15 residues. Looked up from germline, CDR1 is SGHAT and CDR2 is FQNNGV. The CDR3 bases are TGTGCCAGCGCACCCGGGACAGAAGCTAACTATGGCTACACCTTC. Translating gives CASAPGTEANYGYTF.

The CDR3 DNA sequence: TGCGCCAGCAGCCCCTCCCCCGGCGGGGGGCGAACCGGGGAGCTGTTTTTT. Encoded protein: CASSPSPGGGRTGELFF. The chain has TRBV4-1 and TRBJ2-2, with 8 bases that match TRBD2. The CDR3 runs to 17 residues. Looked up from germline, CDR1 is MGHRA and CDR2 is YSYEKL. V shed 4 bases, J shed 5 bases, and the junction held 12 bases outside the gene matches.

The V and J genes are TRBV2 and TRBJ1-6; a possible D gene is TRBD1 (6 bases). V was pared by 6 bases and J by 10 bases, with 13 bases between. The V gene's germline CDR1 is SNHLY and CDR2 FYNNEI. This CDR3 contains 13 residues. The CDR3 loop reads CASRTGSGSPLHF. CDR3 in DNA: TGTGCCAGCAGGACAGGTTCAGGGTCACCCCTCCACTTT.

The V and J genes are TRBV5-1 and TRBJ2-7; tentative D call: TRBD1 (5 bases). The germline V gene has CDR1 SGHRS and CDR2 YFSETQ. The germline V and J ends were trimmed by 7 bases and 0 bases, with 11 bases remaining between them. The CDR3 contains 13 residues. The CDR3 loop is CASRWGHSYEQYF. DNA for the CDR3: TGCGCCAGCCGCTGGGGCCACTCCTACGAGCAGTACTTC.

The rearrangement links TRBV5-1 to TRBJ2-3; D is perhaps TRBD2 (6 bases). V lost 4 bases to trimming and J lost 0 bases, with 12 bases between them. The germline CDR1 and CDR2 sequences are SGHRS and YFSETQ. The CDR3 extends over 15 amino acids. CDR3 DNA sequence: TGCGCCAGCAGCCCGGGCCGGGGGAGCACAGATACGCAGTATTTT. It translates to CASSPGRGSTDTQYF.

The chain is built from TRBV19 and TRBJ1-5; D gene uncertain. V lost 9 bases, J lost 0 bases, and 9 bases lay in between. Germline CDR1 LNHDA, CDR2 SQIVND (reference sequence). CDR3 length equals 13 residues. The CDR3 DNA reads as TGTGCCAGCGCCGAGTATAGCAATCAGCCCCAGCATTTT. This sequence encodes CASAEYSNQPQHF.

On this clone itself: This sample includes further DNA sequences coding for the same CDR3. The CDR3 nucleotides read TGTGCCAGCAGTTTAGGAGGTGTGACTGAAGCTTTCTTT. This translates into CASSLGGVTEAFF. The chain employs TRBV27 and TRBJ1-1; unclear D gene. Germline loops: CDR1 MNHEY, CDR2 SMNVEV (reference sequence). The V and J ends lost 2 bases and 5 bases respectively, with 9 bases between them. This CDR3 has 13 amino acids.

The rearrangement uses TRBV6-5 and TRBJ1-6, with unresolved D. The germline gives CDR1 MNHEY, CDR2 SVGAGI. The CDR3 has 13 amino acids. V gave up 7 bases and J gave up 10 bases, with 14 bases separating them. This CDR3 reads CASTSESESPLHF. DNA of the CDR3: TGTGCCAGCACCAGCGAATCGGAATCACCCCTCCACTTT.

The gene calls are TRBV4-2 and TRBJ2-3; no clear D gene. V shed 0 bases and J shed 5 bases, with 21 bases lying between them. Germline V gene data show CDR1 as LGHNA and CDR2 as YNFKEQ. The CDR3 is made up of 18 amino acids. CDR3 coding DNA: TGTGCCAGCAGCCAAGATCGTCCGACGGCGTTCGAGGTAGATACGCAGTATTTT. As protein: CASSQDRPTAFEVDTQYF.

J is TRBJ1-4 and V is TRBV2; 8 nucleotides align to TRBD1. Trimming removed 6 bases from V and 11 bases from J; junction bases left unmatched: 8. Germline loops: CDR1 SNHLY, CDR2 FYNNEI. CDR3 length: 13 amino acids. CDR3 coding DNA: TGTGCCAGCAGAGGGGACAGGCAAGGCAAACTGTTTTTT. Translation gives CASRGDRQGKLFF.

This clone turned up a few times. The chain joins TRBV11-2 to TRBJ1-3; weak D call: TRBD1 (6 bases). The V and J ends lost 5 bases and 0 bases respectively, with 20 bases between them. Per germline, CDR1 SGHAT and CDR2 FQNNGV. The CDR3 runs 18 residues. CDR3 region: CASSLWGGGSPSGNTIYF. CDR3 nucleotide sequence: TGTGCCAGCAGCCTCTGGGGGGGCGGGAGTCCCTCTGGAAACACCATATATTTT. The full variable domain, with the rest looked up from reference TRBV11-2 and TRBJ1-3, is EAGVAQSPRYKIIEKRQSVAFWCNPISGHATLYWYQQILGQGPKLLIQFQNNGVVDDSQLPKDRFSAERLKGVDSTLKIQPAKLEDSAVYLCASSLWGGGSPSGNTIYFGEGSWLTVV.

CDR3 in DNA: TGTGCCAGCAGCTTTAGGGAGAGTGAGCAGTTCTTC. Amino acids: CASSFRESEQFF. The J gene is TRBJ2-1, the V gene TRBV7-2; a possible D gene is TRBD2 (5 bases). CDR1 SGHTA and CDR2 FQGNSA come from the germline V gene. V was pared by 3 bases and J by 9 bases, with 9 bases between. The CDR3 covers 12 residues.

V gene TRBV4-2 combines with J gene TRBJ2-2; 7 nucleotides align to TRBD1. The length of the CDR3 is 16 residues. Germline values: CDR1 LGHNA, CDR2 YNFKEQ. With V trimmed by 4 bases and J by 4 bases, 9 bases remained unmatched. The CDR3 nucleotides are TGTGCCAGCAGCCGAGTGCAGGGGGAATCCACCGGGGAGCTGTTTTTT. Translated, it gives CASSRVQGESTGELFF.

On this clone itself: The identical CDR3 is also encoded by other nucleotide sequences in the sample. This chain links TRBV19 with TRBJ1-2; D ambiguous. Germline CDR1 LNHDA, CDR2 SQIVND (reference sequence). The CDR3 loop spans 12 amino acids. The V gene lost 7 bases and the J gene lost 7 bases, with 13 bases spanning the gap. In DNA form, the CDR3 reads TGTGCCAGTACCACGGGTGGAGGTGGCTACACCTTC. Translation gives CASTTGGGGYTF. Together with reference TRBV19 and TRBJ1-2, the CDR3 gives the full variable domain: DGGITQSPKYLFRKEGQNVTLSCEQNLNHDAMYWYRQDPGQGLRLIYYSQIVNDFQKGDIAEGYSVSREKKESFPLTVTSAQKNPTAFYLCASTTGGGGYTFGSGTRLTVV.

V is TRBV14 and J is TRBJ1-1, with D unclear. The CDR3 is 16 residues long. The germline V gene has CDR1 SGHDN and CDR2 FVKESK. V lost 4 bases to trimming and J lost 0 bases, with 15 bases between them. The CDR3 DNA reads as TGTGCCAGCAGCCGCGTGGGGAGTGGGATGAACACTGAAGCTTTCTTT. Its protein product is CASSRVGSGMNTEAFF.

This clone was observed once. The gene calls are TRBV6-5 and TRBJ1-5; D not certain. The CDR3 loop spans 13 amino acids. Germline-derived CDR1 and CDR2 are MNHEY and SVGAGI. V gave up 10 bases and J gave up 0 bases, with 10 bases separating them. The CDR3 DNA is TGTGCCACCCTTCCTAATAGCAATCAGCCCCAGCATTTT. This encodes CATLPNSNQPQHF.

The J gene is TRBJ2-1, the V gene TRBV5-1; TRBD2 matches at 11 bases. The length of the CDR3 is 16 residues. V lost 6 bases to trimming and J lost 7 bases; unmatched junction nucleotides: 12. Germline loops: CDR1 SGHRS, CDR2 YFSETQ. DNA of the CDR3: TGCGCCAGCAAACAATTACTAGCGGGGGCGAAAAATGAGCAGTTCTTC. As protein: CASKQLLAGAKNEQFF.

The chain couples TRBV10-3 to TRBJ2-3, with D tentatively TRBD1 (7 bases). Trimming removed 10 bases from V and 2 bases from J, with 13 bases in between. The CDR3 totals 13 residues. Germline V gene sequence: CDR1 ENHRY, CDR2 SYGVKD. The CDR3 region has the DNA TGTGCCAGCGGGACAGCGAACACAGATACGCAGTATTTT. Protein: CASGTANTDTQYF.

The rearrangement joins TRBV6-5 to TRBJ2-5, with TRBD2 matching 9 bases. Germline assignment: CDR1 MNHEY and CDR2 SVGAGI. The CDR3 contains 13 residues. Trimming at V came to 6 bases and at J to 4 bases, leaving 3 bases not matched to a gene. DNA of the CDR3: TGTGCCAGCAGGCGGGGGGGGTTAGAGACCCAGTACTTC. This codes for CASRRGGLETQYF.

V gene TRBV5-6 combines with J gene TRBJ1-3; no firm D call. Germline V gene data show CDR1 as SGHDT and CDR2 as YYEEEE. V was cut by 0 bases and J by 0 bases, with 10 bases left in between. This CDR3 has 16 amino acids. The CDR3 bases are TGTGCCAGCAGCTTGGGAGAGGATATCTCTGGAAACACCATATATTTT. This encodes CASSLGEDISGNTIYF.

This rearrangement joins TRBV4-1 to TRBJ1-1, with 11 bases fitting TRBD1. From germline, CDR1 is MGHRA and CDR2 YSYEKL. The length of the CDR3 is 16 residues. With V trimmed by 4 bases and J by 3 bases, 7 bases remained unmatched. In DNA form, the CDR3 reads TGCGCCAGCAGCCGGGACAGGGGGTTTTTAGACACTGAAGCTTTCTTT. Translating gives CASSRDRGFLDTEAFF.

This chain links TRBV5-1 with TRBJ1-2; no definite D call. V gave up 3 bases and J gave up 4 bases, with 13 bases separating them. The length of the CDR3 is 14 residues. The germline V gene encodes CDR1 SGHRS and CDR2 YFSETQ. CDR3 sequence reads: CASSSGRQTYGYTF. CDR3 DNA: TGCGCCAGCAGCTCGGGAAGGCAAACCTATGGCTACACCTTC.

Comments on this clone: Other nucleotide sequences from this sample produce the same CDR3. Written as DNA, the CDR3 is TGCAGCGTTGGCGCGGGTTATGGCTACACCTTC. Amino acid sequence: CSVGAGYGYTF. This rearrangement joins TRBV29-1 to TRBJ1-2; D remains unclear. Germline lookup yields CDR1 SQVTM and CDR2 ANQGSEA. V was trimmed by 4 bases and J by 5 bases, leaving 8 bases between them. This CDR3 is 11 amino acids long.

The chain recombines TRBV4-1 with TRBJ1-1, with TRBD1 as a possible D gene (6 bases). Per the germline V gene, CDR1 is MGHRA and CDR2 is YSYEKL. Trimming pared 3 bases from V and 0 bases from J, leaving 8 bases between. The CDR3 consists of 14 residues. The CDR3 DNA is TGCGCCAGCAGCCACGCAGGGGTGAACACTGAAGCTTTCTTT. Translated, it gives CASSHAGVNTEAFF.

This clone has only one observation. The CDR3 DNA reads TGCGCCAGCAGCCAAGAGCAGGGGTCGAATGAAAAACTGTTTTTT. Protein: CASSQEQGSNEKLFF. The chain recombines TRBV4-1 with TRBJ1-4; D might be TRBD1 (6 bases). This CDR3 spans 15 amino acids. V was cut by 0 bases and J by 5 bases, with 10 bases left in between. Germline assignment: CDR1 MGHRA and CDR2 YSYEKL.

The count of this clone is one. This chain connects TRBV23-1 to TRBJ2-5, with TRBD2 matching 9 bases. TRBV23-1 is filed as an ORF, its function uncertain. The CDR3 runs 14 residues. Trimming at V came to 7 bases and at J to 2 bases, leaving 5 bases not matched to a gene. CDR3 sequence reads: CASKVAGEQETQYF. In DNA, the CDR3 is TGCGCCAGCAAAGTAGCGGGGGAGCAAGAGACCCAGTACTTC.

This chain joins TRBV12-3 or TRBV12-4 and TRBJ2-7; D is unresolved. V lost 3 bases and J 5 bases, leaving 11 bases between the germline ends. CDR3 length: 13 residues. This chain's CDR3 is CASSFRVRDEQYF. The CDR3 DNA reads as TGTGCCAGCAGTTTCCGGGTGCGCGACGAGCAGTACTTC.

The chain recombines TRBV6-5 with TRBJ1-6; no definite D call. Germline CDR1 reads MNHEY; CDR2 reads SVGAGI. The V end was cut by 4 bases, the J end by 8 bases, with 18 bases between. The CDR3 covers 16 residues. Written as DNA, the CDR3 is TGTGCCAGCAGTTGGGCGGGCCCCCAGAGGGATTCACCCCTCCACTTT. Its protein is CASSWAGPQRDSPLHF.

V is TRBV7-2 and J is TRBJ2-5; tentative D call: TRBD1 (5 bases). The CDR3 totals 14 residues. Trimming left V 2 bases short and J 5 bases short, with 12 bases between. Per germline, CDR1 SGHTA and CDR2 FQGNSA. Here the CDR3 DNA reads TGTGCCAGCAGCTTATCAGGGTTGAGGGAGACCCAGTACTTC. Translation gives CASSLSGLRETQYF.

V and J are TRBV29-1 and TRBJ1-2; TRBD1 matches 10 bases. This CDR3 region has 14 residues. V gave up 5 bases and J gave up 4 bases; unmatched junction bases: 7. Germline assignment: CDR1 SQVTM and CDR2 ANQGSEA. Written as DNA, the CDR3 is TGCAGCGTTTCAGACAGGGGGCTTGGCTATGGCTACACCTTC. Protein: CSVSDRGLGYGYTF.